The clone carrying this T cell receptor beta chain has only a few counts. Its antigen is undetermined. Donors ranged from about 6 to 90 years old and were healthy Caucasians in Russia. CDR3 length: 14 amino acids. CDR1 is MDHEN, CDR2 SYDVKM, per germline. The germline V and J ends were trimmed by 10 bases and 2 bases, with 16 bases remaining between them. This sample stems from a study of blood T cells in healthy people across ages. Then a second PCR, running roughly 7 to 11 cycles, was carried out with a sample-barcoded 5' primer and a J-beta primer mix. TCRdb processed the 5' RACE reads anew with MiXCR; each CDR3 protein has one entry. This sample has some 930,000 distinct CDR3 sequences, with 29% found just once. Findings of the study overall: The fall in TCR beta diversity per million T cells was roughly linear with age. Both naive CD4+ cell counts and diversity were greater in long-lived donors than in aged donors.

The same sample was also used in a study of T cells of mothers and their children. As reported in that work: Pairs that are related and pairs that are unrelated have TCR recombination output shaped similarly by thymic selection.

The material sequenced was blood. The chain couples TRBV28 to TRBJ2-3; D remains ambiguous. This sequence originates from a woman between 40 and 50 years old in good health. The CDR3 loop is CATGWPSFTDTQYF. CDR3 nucleotide sequence: TGTGCCACCGGGTGGCCGAGTTTCACAGATACGCAGTATTTT.